This TCR beta chain is from a study of blood T cell repertoires in COVID-19. Study context: The study drew acute and convalescent COVID-19 samples from the United States, Italy and Spain.

Clones were sequenced by immunoSEQ multiplex PCR, and TCRdb holds only the in-frame ones, with some missing. This sample has some 450,000 clones; roughly 89% occur once, and the top ten carry approximately 0.92%. The Seattle site enrolled patients during active infection and followed them longitudinally. CDR3 size: 15 residues. With 6 bases clipped from V and 0 bases from J, the junction kept 3 bases outside the gene matches. The germline gives CDR1 MNHEY, CDR2 SVGAGI. The sequencing sample was made of peripheral blood. The chain combines TRBV6-5 with TRBJ2-2, with 8 bases aligning to TRBD1. The receptor was isolated from a man aged 18-30 years with COVID-19, enrolled during active disease. The CDR3 is CASRWDRTNTGELFF. The CDR3 nucleotides read TGTGCCAGCAGGTGGGACAGGACGAACACCGGGGAGCTGTTTTTT.